The T cell receptor (beta chain) under discussion was sequenced for a study of sequential checkpoint blockade in melanoma. Study context: Both treatment sequences were followed by maintenance nivolumab.

Treatment indicated: randomized to nivolumab then ipilimumab (arm A) or the reverse (arm B). Trimming removed 4 bases from V and 1 base from J, with 20 bases in between. The CDR3 length is 17 residues. Germline lookup yields CDR1 SGHNT and CDR2 YENEEA. The method was immunoSEQ multiplex PCR; TCRdb's version includes in-frame clones alone and lacks a portion of them. The data contain 6,000 to 9,000 clones, about 28% of them singletons. The chain links TRBV11-3 to TRBJ2-7; a weak D match, TRBD2 (6 bases). The specimen comprised tumor tissue (inferred from file names), sampled from a patient given nivolumab and ipilimumab in sequence. The TCR comes from a human donor with melanoma. This CDR3 reads CASSSYTPGLPSYEQYF. For the CDR3, the DNA is TGTGCCAGCAGCTCCTATACCCCGGGACTGCCTTCCTACGAGCAGTACTTC.